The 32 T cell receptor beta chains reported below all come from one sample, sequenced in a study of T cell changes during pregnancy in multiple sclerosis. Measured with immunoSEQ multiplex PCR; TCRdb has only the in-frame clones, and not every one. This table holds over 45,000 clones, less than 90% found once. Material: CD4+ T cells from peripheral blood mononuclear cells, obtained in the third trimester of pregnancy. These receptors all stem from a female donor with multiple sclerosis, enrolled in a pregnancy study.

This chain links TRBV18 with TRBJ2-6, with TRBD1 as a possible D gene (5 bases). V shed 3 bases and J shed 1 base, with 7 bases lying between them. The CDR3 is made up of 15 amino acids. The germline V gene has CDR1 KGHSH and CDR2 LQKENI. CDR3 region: CASSPTVSGANVLTF. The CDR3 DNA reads TGTGCCAGCTCACCGACAGTTTCTGGGGCCAACGTCCTGACTTTC.

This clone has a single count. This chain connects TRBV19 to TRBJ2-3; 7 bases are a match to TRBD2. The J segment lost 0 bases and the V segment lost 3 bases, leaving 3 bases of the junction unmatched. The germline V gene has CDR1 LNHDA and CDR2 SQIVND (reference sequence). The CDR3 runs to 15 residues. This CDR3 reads CASSIFSGSTDTQYF. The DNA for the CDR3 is TGTGCCAGTAGTATTTTTAGCGGGAGCACAGATACGCAGTATTTT.

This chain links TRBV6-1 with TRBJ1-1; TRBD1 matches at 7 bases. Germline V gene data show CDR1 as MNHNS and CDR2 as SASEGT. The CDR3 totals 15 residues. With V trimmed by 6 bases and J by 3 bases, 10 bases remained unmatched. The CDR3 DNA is TGTGCCAGCAGAGGGTGGGGGACAGCTCACACTGAAGCTTTCTTT. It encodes CASRGWGTAHTEAFF.

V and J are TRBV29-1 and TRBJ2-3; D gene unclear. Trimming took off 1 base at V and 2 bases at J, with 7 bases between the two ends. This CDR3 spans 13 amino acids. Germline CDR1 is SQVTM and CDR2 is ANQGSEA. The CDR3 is CSVEGAVTDTQYF. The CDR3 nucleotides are TGCAGCGTTGAAGGGGCAGTCACAGATACGCAGTATTTT.

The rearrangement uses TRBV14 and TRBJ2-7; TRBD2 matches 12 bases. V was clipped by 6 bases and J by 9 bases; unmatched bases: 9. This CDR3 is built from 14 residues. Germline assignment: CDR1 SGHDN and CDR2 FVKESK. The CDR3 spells CASRRTSGIGRQYF. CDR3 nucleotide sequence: TGTGCCAGCAGGCGGACTAGCGGGATAGGCCGGCAGTACTTC.

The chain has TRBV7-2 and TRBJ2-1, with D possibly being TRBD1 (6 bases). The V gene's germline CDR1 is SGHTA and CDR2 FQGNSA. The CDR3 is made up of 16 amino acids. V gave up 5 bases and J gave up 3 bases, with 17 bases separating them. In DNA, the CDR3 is TGTGCCAGCAGCGGGGCAGGGGCGGGCATCTACAATGAGCAGTTCTTC. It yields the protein CASSGAGAGIYNEQFF.

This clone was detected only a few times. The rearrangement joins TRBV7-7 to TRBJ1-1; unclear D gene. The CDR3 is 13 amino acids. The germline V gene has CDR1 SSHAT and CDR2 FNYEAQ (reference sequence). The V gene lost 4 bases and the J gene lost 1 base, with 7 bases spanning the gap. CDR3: CASSSDSNTEAFF. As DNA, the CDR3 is TGTGCCAGCAGCTCGGACTCGAACACTGAAGCTTTCTTT.

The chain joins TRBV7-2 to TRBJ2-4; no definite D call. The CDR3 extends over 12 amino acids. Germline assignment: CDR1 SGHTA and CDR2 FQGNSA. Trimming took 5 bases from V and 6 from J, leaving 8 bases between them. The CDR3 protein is CASSIQANIQYF. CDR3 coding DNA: TGTGCCAGCAGCATTCAAGCAAACATTCAGTACTTC.

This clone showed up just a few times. CDR3 in amino acids: CASSPEGQGRNTIYF. Here the CDR3 DNA reads TGTGCCAGCAGCCCCGAAGGGCAGGGCCGGAACACCATATATTTT. The gene calls are TRBV7-2 and TRBJ1-3; D may be TRBD1 (5 bases). CDR1 is SGHTA and CDR2 is FQGNSA in the germline V gene. Trimming took 5 bases from V and 7 from J, leaving 18 bases between them. There are 15 residues in the CDR3.

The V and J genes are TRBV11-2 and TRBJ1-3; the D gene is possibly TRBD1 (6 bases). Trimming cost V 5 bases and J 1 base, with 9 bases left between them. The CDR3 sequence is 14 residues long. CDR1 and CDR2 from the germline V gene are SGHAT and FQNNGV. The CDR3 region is CASSATGSGNTIYF. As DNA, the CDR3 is TGTGCCAGCAGCGCAACAGGGTCTGGAAACACCATATATTTT.

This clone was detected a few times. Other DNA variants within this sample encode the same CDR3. The CDR3: CASSRTADTEAFF. In nucleotides, the CDR3 is TGTGCCAGCTCACGGACAGCCGACACTGAAGCTTTCTTT. The J gene is TRBJ1-1, the V gene TRBV18, with a tentative D call TRBD1 (6 bases). The length of the CDR3 is 13 residues. V dropped 4 bases and J dropped 3 bases, with 9 bases sitting between them. Germline CDR1 KGHSH, CDR2 LQKENI.

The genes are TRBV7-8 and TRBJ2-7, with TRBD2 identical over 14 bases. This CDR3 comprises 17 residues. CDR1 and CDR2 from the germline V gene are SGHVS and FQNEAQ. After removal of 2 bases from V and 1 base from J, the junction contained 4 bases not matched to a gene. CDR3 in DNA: TGTGCCAGCAGCTTACTGGGACTAGCGGGAGCGTCCTACGAGCAGTACTTC. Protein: CASSLLGLAGASYEQYF.

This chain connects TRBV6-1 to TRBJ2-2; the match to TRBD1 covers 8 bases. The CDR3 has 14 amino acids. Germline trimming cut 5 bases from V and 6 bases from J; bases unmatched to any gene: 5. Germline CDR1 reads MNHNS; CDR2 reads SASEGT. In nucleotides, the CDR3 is TGTGCCAGCAGTAGGGGACAGGCTGCCGGGGAGCTGTTTTTT. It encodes CASSRGQAAGELFF.

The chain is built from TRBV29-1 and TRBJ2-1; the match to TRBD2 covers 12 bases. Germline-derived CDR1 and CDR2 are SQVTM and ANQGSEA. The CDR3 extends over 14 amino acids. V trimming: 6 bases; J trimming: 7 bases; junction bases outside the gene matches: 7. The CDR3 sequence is CSVQATSGGNEQFF. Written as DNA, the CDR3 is TGCAGCGTGCAAGCGACTAGCGGGGGAAATGAGCAGTTCTTC.

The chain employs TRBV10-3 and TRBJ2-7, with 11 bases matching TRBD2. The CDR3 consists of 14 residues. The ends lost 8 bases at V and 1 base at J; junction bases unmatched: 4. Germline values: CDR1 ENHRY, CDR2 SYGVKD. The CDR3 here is CAIGTSGSSYEQYF. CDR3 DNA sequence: TGTGCCATCGGAACTAGCGGGAGTTCCTACGAGCAGTACTTC.

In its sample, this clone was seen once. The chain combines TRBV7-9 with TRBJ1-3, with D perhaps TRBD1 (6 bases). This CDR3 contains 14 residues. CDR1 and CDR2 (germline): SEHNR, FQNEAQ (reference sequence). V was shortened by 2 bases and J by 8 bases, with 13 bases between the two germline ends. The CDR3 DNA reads TGTGCCAGCAGCTTACAGGGGTCGATGGACACCATATATTTT. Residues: CASSLQGSMDTIYF. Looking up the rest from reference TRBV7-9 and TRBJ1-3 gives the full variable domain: DTGVSQNPRHKITKRGQNVTFRCDPISEHNRLYWYRQTLGQGPEFLTYFQNEAQLEKSRLLSDRFSAERPKGSFSTLEIQRTEQGDSAMYLCASSLQGSMDTIYFGEGSWLTVV.

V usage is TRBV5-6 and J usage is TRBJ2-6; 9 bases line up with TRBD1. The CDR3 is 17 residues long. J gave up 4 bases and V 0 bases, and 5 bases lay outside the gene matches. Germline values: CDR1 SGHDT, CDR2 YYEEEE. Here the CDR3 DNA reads TGTGCCAGCAGCTTGGAACAGGGGGCGGGAGGGGCCAACGTCCTGACTTTC. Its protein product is CASSLEQGAGGANVLTF.

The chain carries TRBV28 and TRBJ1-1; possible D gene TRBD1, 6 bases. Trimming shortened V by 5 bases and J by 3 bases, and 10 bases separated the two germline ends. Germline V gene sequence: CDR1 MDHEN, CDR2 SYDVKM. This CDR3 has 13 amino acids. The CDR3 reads CASSTGPHTEAFF. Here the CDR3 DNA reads TGTGCCAGCAGTACAGGGCCCCACACTGAAGCTTTCTTT.

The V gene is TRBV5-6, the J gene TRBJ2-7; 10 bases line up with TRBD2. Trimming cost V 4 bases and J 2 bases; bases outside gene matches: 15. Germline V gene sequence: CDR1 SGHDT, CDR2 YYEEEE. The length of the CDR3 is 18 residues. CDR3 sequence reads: CASSPGDLLAGSTYEQYF. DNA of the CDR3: TGTGCCAGCAGCCCAGGGGATCTACTAGCGGGAAGTACCTACGAGCAGTACTTC.

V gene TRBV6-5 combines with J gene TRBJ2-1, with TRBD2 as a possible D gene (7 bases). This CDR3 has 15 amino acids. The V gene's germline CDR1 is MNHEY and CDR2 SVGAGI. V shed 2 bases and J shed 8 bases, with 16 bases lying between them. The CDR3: CASSYTGGLWDEQFF. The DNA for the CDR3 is TGTGCCAGCAGTTACACGGGGGGCCTATGGGATGAGCAGTTCTTC.

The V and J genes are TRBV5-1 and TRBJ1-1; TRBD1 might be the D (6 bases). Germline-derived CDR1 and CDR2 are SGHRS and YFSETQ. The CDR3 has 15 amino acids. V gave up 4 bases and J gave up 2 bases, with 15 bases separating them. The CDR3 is CASSPPKDRNTEAFF. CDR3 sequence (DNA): TGCGCCAGCAGCCCGCCGAAGGACAGAAACACTGAAGCTTTCTTT.

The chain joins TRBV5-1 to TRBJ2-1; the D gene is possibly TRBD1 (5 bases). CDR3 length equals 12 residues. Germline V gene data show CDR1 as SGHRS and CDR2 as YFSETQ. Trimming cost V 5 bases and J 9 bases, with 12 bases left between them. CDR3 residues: CASSSQGFEQFF. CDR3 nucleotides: TGCGCCAGCAGTTCCCAGGGCTTTGAGCAGTTCTTC. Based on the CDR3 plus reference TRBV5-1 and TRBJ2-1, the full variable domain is KAGVTQTPRYLIKTRGQQVTLSCSPISGHRSVSWYQQTPGQGLQFLFEYFSETQRNKGNFPGRFSGRQFSNSRSEMNVSTLELGDSALYLCASSSQGFEQFFGPGTRLTVL.

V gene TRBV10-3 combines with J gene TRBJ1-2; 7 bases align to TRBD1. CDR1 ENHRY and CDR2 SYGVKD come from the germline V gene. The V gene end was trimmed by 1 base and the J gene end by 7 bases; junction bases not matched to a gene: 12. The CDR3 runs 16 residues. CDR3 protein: CAISEFGPGQSSGYTF. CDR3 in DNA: TGTGCCATCAGTGAGTTCGGTCCGGGACAGTCATCTGGCTACACCTTC.

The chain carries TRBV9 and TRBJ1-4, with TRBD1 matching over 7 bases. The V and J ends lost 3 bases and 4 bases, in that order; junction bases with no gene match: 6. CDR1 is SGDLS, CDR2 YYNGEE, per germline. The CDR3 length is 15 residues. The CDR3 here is CASSGRTGINEKLFF. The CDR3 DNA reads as TGTGCCAGCAGCGGACGGACAGGAATTAATGAAAAACTGTTTTTT.

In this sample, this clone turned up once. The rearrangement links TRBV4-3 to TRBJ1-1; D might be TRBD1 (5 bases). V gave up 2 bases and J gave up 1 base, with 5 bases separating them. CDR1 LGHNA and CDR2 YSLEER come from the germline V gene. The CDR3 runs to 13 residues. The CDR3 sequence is CASSQRGNTEAFF. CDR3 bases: TGCGCCAGCAGCCAAAGGGGGAACACTGAAGCTTTCTTT.

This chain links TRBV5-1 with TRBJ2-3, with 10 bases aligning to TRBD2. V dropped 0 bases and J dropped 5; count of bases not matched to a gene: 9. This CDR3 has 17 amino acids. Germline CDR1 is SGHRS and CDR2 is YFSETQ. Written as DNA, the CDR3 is TGCGCCAGCAGCTTGGGAGGCAGCGGGGGGGCAGGAGATACGCAGTATTTT. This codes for CASSLGGSGGAGDTQYF.

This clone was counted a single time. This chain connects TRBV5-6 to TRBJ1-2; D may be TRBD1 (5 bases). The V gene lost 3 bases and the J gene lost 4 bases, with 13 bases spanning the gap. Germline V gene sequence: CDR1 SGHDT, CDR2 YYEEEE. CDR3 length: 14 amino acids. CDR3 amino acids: CASSSGDSTYGYTF. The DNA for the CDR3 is TGTGCCAGCAGCTCCGGCGACAGCACCTATGGCTACACCTTC.

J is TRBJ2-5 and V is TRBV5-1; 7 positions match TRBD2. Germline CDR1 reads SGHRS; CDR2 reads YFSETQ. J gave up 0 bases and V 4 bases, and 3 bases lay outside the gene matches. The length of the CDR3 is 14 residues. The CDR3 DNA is TGCGCCAGCAGCCCTAGCGGTAACCAAGAGACCCAGTACTTC. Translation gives CASSPSGNQETQYF.

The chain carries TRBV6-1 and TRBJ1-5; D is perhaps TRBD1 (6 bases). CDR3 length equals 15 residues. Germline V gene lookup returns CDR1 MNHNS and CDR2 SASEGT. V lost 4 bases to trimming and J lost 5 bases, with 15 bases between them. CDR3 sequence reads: CASSGQGSFDQPQHF. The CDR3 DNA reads TGTGCCAGCAGTGGGCAGGGGAGTTTCGATCAGCCCCAGCATTTT.

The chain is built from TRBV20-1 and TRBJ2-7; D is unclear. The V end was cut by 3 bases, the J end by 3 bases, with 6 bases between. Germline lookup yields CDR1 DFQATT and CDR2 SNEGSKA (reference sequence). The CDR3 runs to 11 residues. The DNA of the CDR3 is TGCAGTGCTAGTAACAACTACGAGCAGTACTTC. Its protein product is CSASNNYEQYF.

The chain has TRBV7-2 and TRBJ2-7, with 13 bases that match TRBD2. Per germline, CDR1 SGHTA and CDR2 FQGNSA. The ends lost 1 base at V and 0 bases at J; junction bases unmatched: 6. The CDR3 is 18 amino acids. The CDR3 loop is CASSLGGTSGVSSYEQYF. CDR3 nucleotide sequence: TGTGCCAGCAGCTTAGGAGGGACTAGCGGGGTGAGCTCCTACGAGCAGTACTTC.

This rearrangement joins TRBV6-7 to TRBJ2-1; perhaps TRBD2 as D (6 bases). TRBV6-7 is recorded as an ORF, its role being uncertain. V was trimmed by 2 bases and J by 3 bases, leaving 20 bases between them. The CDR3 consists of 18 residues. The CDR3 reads CASSYGRTTLIDYNEQFF. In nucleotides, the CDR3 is TGTGCCAGCAGTTACGGGAGGACTACTTTAATCGACTACAATGAGCAGTTCTTC.